This T cell receptor beta chain was captured by sequencing in a study of cytomegalovirus exposure and HLA in healthy donors. About the research overall: The 120 validation repertoires, a later analysis reported, used the same platform as the roughly 660 repertoires from the first cohort. Study conclusions and caveats: Clusters of TCRs from the first cohort tended to co-occur in the roughly 120 validation repertoires (as a later analysis found). Investigators reported 150 to 200 TCR beta chains as tied to cytomegalovirus.

The donors were part of the roughly 120-subject validation cohort, which stood apart from the 666-subject first cohort. Assay used: immunoSEQ multiplex PCR; TCRdb lists only in-frame clones, some missing. In the table there are approximately 270,000 clones, about 90% of which are singletons. Germline V gene sequence: CDR1 SGHNT, CDR2 YYREEE (reference sequence). Trimming took 2 bases from V and 8 from J, leaving 10 bases between them. The CDR3 length is 12 residues. In the case of this clone: Its matching antigen is unknown.

This chain joins TRBV5-4 and TRBJ1-1; D is possibly TRBD1 (6 bases). This sequence originates from a man aged 18 to 30 in good health and CMV-seropositive. The sample was PBMCs. The CDR3 region is CASSFPDSEAFF. CDR3 sequence (DNA): TGTGCCAGCAGCTTCCCGGACAGCGAAGCTTTCTTT.